This T cell receptor beta chain was found in a study of CD8 T cells in ankylosing spondylitis (dated by TCRdb to 2016 to 2017). About the study as a whole: The study profiled T cell receptor beta repertoires in healthy donors and ankylosing spondylitis patients to find disease-linked TCR variants. Peripheral blood samples were taken, and synovial fluid was additionally collected from ankylosing spondylitis patients. The full study cohort was made up of about 24 ankylosing spondylitis patients and 95 to 130 healthy donors. The full study reports these points: Significant enrichment of the disease-linked clones was reported in matched synovial fluid samples from ankylosing spondylitis patients. A TCR beta motif of roughly 8 highly homologous amino acid variants appeared characteristic of blood from ankylosing spondylitis patients. A CD8+ phenotype was shown by the disease-linked clones, which were found at relatively low frequencies in peripheral blood. Some motif variants had previously been reported in the synovial fluid and blood of reactive arthritis patients, which suggests shared mechanisms of disease initiation.

This clonotype was counted a few times. This clone's antigen is unknown. Per-nucleotide qualities are absent, and no much larger clonotype sits a single base away. V is shortened by 6 bases, J by 4 bases, and the region joining them spans 13 bases. From the germline V gene, CDR1 is SGDLS and CDR2 is YYNGEE. Inclusive of the bounding cysteine and phenylalanine, the CDR3 is 13 residues long. Only CDR3 DNA remains: 39 bases, in frame from the first base. Sequencer: Illumina HiSeq 2500. TCR beta libraries were prepared by quantitative 5'-RACE with molecular barcodes. Turning to the authors' computational methods: A new computational method, built on a probabilistic model of VDJ rearrangement, was used to identify disease-linked TCR variants. In TCRdb, the public reads were trimmed at Q25 with fastp and aligned with MiXCR, with productive beta chains retained. Rows are unified per CDR3 protein, each entry keeping the most common DNA and genes. TCRdb assigned the V and J calls; the authors' analysis was not used. The sample records about 400,000 distinct CDR3 sequences, around 20% of which are singletons. Together, the top ten hold around 13% of the sample.

The sequenced sample consisted of blood, either unsorted or a sorted T cell fraction (not recorded which). The origin of this receptor is a male donor with ankylosing spondylitis or in good health (not recorded which). The sequence joins TRBV9 to TRBJ1-2; the D gene is perhaps TRBD1, from 6 matching bases. The CDR3 here reads CASTLGRGYGYTF. The nucleotides are TGTGCCAGCACCCTGGGCAGGGGCTATGGCTACACCTTC.